These 13 T cell receptor beta chains were all obtained from the same sample, sequenced in a study of circulating and synovial CD4+ cells in juvenile arthritis. This table comes from immunoSEQ multiplex PCR, and its TCRdb copy is limited to in-frame clones, with some not included. There are a few thousand clones in the sample; under 90% occur only once, and 3% to 4% lies in the top ten. Sequenced input: HLA-DR+ CD4+ T cells from blood. Stated subset: circulating pathogenic-like lymphocytes, sorted as HLA-DR+CD14-CD3+CD4+CD25low/- blood T cells. Receptor source: a human donor with juvenile idiopathic arthritis.

The chain uses TRBV7-2 and TRBJ1-5; TRBD1 might be the D (6 bases). V was shortened by 4 bases and J by 9 bases, with 16 bases between the two germline ends. The germline CDR1 and CDR2 sequences are SGHTA and FQGNSA. The CDR3 totals 14 residues. CDR3 in amino acids: CASSSLTGTRPQHF. The CDR3 nucleotides read TGTGCCAGCAGCTCCCTTACAGGGACGAGGCCCCAGCATTTT.

The genes are TRBV7-8 and TRBJ1-1; no clear D. V was trimmed by 3 bases and J by 0 bases, leaving 17 bases between them. Germline V gene data show CDR1 as SGHVS and CDR2 as FQNEAQ. The CDR3 covers 17 residues. CDR3 loop: CASSFLGVGSMNTEAFF. DNA of the CDR3: TGTGCCAGCAGCTTCCTAGGTGTTGGGAGTATGAACACTGAAGCTTTCTTT.

The J gene is TRBJ2-3, the V gene TRBV5-4, with 9 bases identical to TRBD2. The CDR3 is 18 amino acids. CDR1 is SGHNT, CDR2 YYREEE, per germline (reference sequence). V lost 1 base, J lost 5 bases, and 14 bases stayed unmatched. CDR3 bases: TGTGCCAGCAGCTTGAGATGGGCGGGGGGGTCTCCTGGAGATACGCAGTATTTT. Protein product: CASSLRWAGGSPGDTQYF. Combining the CDR3 with reference TRBV5-4 and TRBJ2-3 gives the whole variable domain ETGVTQSPTHLIKTRGQQVTLRCSSQSGHNTVSWYQQALGQGPQFIFQYYREEENGRGNFPPRFSGLQFPNYSSELNVNALELDDSALYLCASSLRWAGGSPGDTQYFGPGTRLTVL.

This clone was seen just once. The gene calls are TRBV7-2 and TRBJ1-2; a possible D gene is TRBD1 (5 bases). The CDR3 consists of 16 residues. CDR1 and CDR2 from the germline V gene are SGHTA and FQGNSA. The V end lost 2 bases, the J end lost 3 bases, and 16 bases lay between the germline ends. CDR3 region: CASSLQSPRVDYGYTF. As DNA, the CDR3 is TGTGCCAGCAGCTTACAATCCCCCAGGGTTGACTATGGCTACACCTTC.

The V call is TRBV5-4, the J call TRBJ2-1; 11 bases align to TRBD2. The germline gives CDR1 SGHNT, CDR2 YYREEE (reference sequence). The CDR3 extends over 14 amino acids. V lost 5 bases to trimming and J lost 7 bases; unmatched junction nucleotides: 5. The CDR3 DNA sequence: TGTGCCAGCAGTCGGGGACTAGCGGAAAATGAGCAGTTCTTC. This codes for CASSRGLAENEQFF.

This chain joins TRBV29-1 and TRBJ1-1; perhaps TRBD1 as D (6 bases). The CDR3 is 13 amino acids. The V gene's germline CDR1 is SQVTM and CDR2 ANQGSEA. V dropped 6 bases and J dropped 2 bases, with 13 bases sitting between them. DNA of the CDR3: TGCAGCGTCCGAGGACAGCTTAACACTGAAGCTTTCTTT. This codes for CSVRGQLNTEAFF.

V gene TRBV14 combines with J gene TRBJ2-3; D not resolved. Trimming left V 3 bases short and J 4 bases short, with 11 bases between. Germline V gene data show CDR1 as SGHDN and CDR2 as FVKESK. CDR3 length: 14 amino acids. CDR3 amino acids: CASSHFRFSDTQYF. CDR3 nucleotide sequence: TGTGCCAGCAGCCATTTCAGGTTTTCAGATACGCAGTATTTT. Together with reference TRBV14 and TRBJ2-3, the CDR3 gives the full variable domain: EAGVTQFPSHSVIEKGQTVTLRCDPISGHDNLYWYRRVMGKEIKFLLHFVKESKQDESGMPNNRFLAERTGGTYSTLKVQPAELEDSGVYFCASSHFRFSDTQYFGPGTRLTVL.

The chain joins TRBV7-9 to TRBJ2-2, with D unclear. There are 13 residues in the CDR3. V gave up 8 bases and J gave up 1 base, with 8 bases separating them. Germline lookup yields CDR1 SEHNR and CDR2 FQNEAQ (reference sequence). CDR3 sequence: CASPTVNTGELFF. CDR3 DNA: TGTGCCAGCCCTACGGTGAACACCGGGGAGCTGTTTTTT.

The rearrangement uses TRBV19 and TRBJ1-3, with D possibly being TRBD1 (5 bases). CDR1 and CDR2 from the germline V gene are LNHDA and SQIVND (reference sequence). There are 16 residues in the CDR3. V lost 6 bases, J lost 2 bases, and 17 bases lay in between. The CDR3 region has the DNA TGTGCCAGTAGGAACTGGCGGGGGAAGACTGGAAACACCATATATTTT. As protein: CASRNWRGKTGNTIYF.

V usage is TRBV7-2 and J usage is TRBJ2-3; 7 bases are a match to TRBD2. Germline V gene sequence: CDR1 SGHTA, CDR2 FQGNSA. The J segment lost 5 bases and the V segment lost 5 bases, leaving 13 bases of the junction unmatched. This CDR3 is 16 amino acids long. The CDR3 coding sequence is TGTGCCAGCAGCCCCGGGGGAGGGAATTCTCTAGATACGCAGTATTTT. Its protein is CASSPGGGNSLDTQYF.

This chain joins TRBV6-5 and TRBJ2-2; D remains ambiguous. Trimming stripped 7 bases from V and 5 bases from J, with 14 bases between. Germline-derived CDR1 and CDR2 are MNHEY and SVGAGI. The CDR3 covers 14 residues. The CDR3 nucleotides are TGTGCCAGCATCCCAGGTAGTTGGACCGGGGAGCTGTTTTTT. This translates into CASIPGSWTGELFF.

Turning to this clone: Other DNA sequences in this specimen translate into the identical CDR3. This sequence joins TRBV7-8 and TRBJ1-6; the D is unclear. Looked up from germline, CDR1 is SGHVS and CDR2 is FQNEAQ. This CDR3 is built from 13 residues. V was shortened by 8 bases and J by 0 bases, with 5 bases between the two germline ends. The CDR3 protein is CASLSSYNSPLHF. CDR3 coding DNA: TGTGCCAGCCTAAGCTCCTATAATTCACCCCTCCACTTT.

CDR3 residues: CAWSVPGYSNQPQHF. The CDR3 DNA is TGTGCCTGGAGTGTACCCGGGTATAGCAATCAGCCCCAGCATTTT. The chain employs TRBV30 and TRBJ1-5; no clear D. There are 15 residues in the CDR3. V gave up 0 bases and J gave up 0 bases, with 9 bases separating them. Germline-derived CDR1 and CDR2 are GTSNPN and SVGIG (reference sequence).